This T cell receptor beta chain was identified in a study of CD8 T cells in Susac syndrome. Random hexamers were used to reverse transcribe 0.5 to 1 ug of RNA. Coverage of TCR beta CDR3 amplification by immunoSEQ multiplex PCR extended to 54 Vbeta and 13 Jbeta. A single record per CDR3 protein comes from TCRdb applying MiXCR to the immunoSEQ multiplex PCR reads. The table includes around 140,000 distinct CDR3 sequences, over 75% detected once. This CDR3 comprises 15 residues. J was trimmed by 5 bases and V by 1 base; bases with no gene match: 2. CDR1 and CDR2 from the germline V gene are MGHDK and SYGVNS. In its sample, this clonotype was seen once. CD8+ and CD4+ blood T cells underwent TCR beta sequencing. Treatment-naive patients with stable or active relapsing-remitting disease were the multiple sclerosis controls. Negative magnetic isolation gave CD8+ and CD4+ cells; FACS enriched CD8+ TEMRA.

This clonotype originated in a human donor with multiple sclerosis. The chain joins TRBV25-1 to TRBJ1-5, with TRBD1 matching over 10 bases. Sequenced: CD8+ T cells from PBMCs. This chain's CDR3 is CASSEWGTGDQPQHF. The CDR3 coding sequence is TGTGCCAGCAGTGAATGGGGGACAGGGGATCAGCCCCAGCATTTT.